The 23 T cell receptor beta chains below come from one sample, sequenced in a study of blood T cell repertoires in COVID-19. Data came from immunoSEQ multiplex PCR; TCRdb stores just in-frame clones and leaves some out. Of approximately 220,000 clones listed, about 87% are singletons. Specimen: peripheral blood. The receptors come from a man aged 55 to 70 who had recovered from COVID-19.

This clone was detected a few times. The rearrangement joins TRBV10-3 to TRBJ1-5; 7 bases line up with TRBD1. V lost 6 bases to trimming and J lost 4 bases; unmatched junction nucleotides: 3. Looked up from germline, CDR1 is ENHRY and CDR2 is SYGVKD. The CDR3 totals 13 residues. The CDR3 sequence is CAIRGDRNQPQHF. Written as DNA, the CDR3 is TGTGCCATCAGGGGGGACAGAAATCAGCCCCAGCATTTT.

The V and J genes are TRBV7-2 and TRBJ2-5; tentative D call: TRBD2 (5 bases). The CDR3 has 14 residues. The V end was cut by 0 bases, the J end by 5 bases, with 10 bases between. Germline CDR1 and CDR2: SGHTA and FQGNSA. The CDR3 loop is CASSLATPGETQYF. The CDR3 bases are TGTGCCAGCAGCTTAGCGACCCCGGGGGAGACCCAGTACTTC.

This chain joins TRBV24-1 and TRBJ2-7; a possible D gene is TRBD1 (5 bases). The CDR3 consists of 13 residues. The V end lost 9 bases, the J end lost 4 bases, and 15 bases lay between the germline ends. Germline V gene sequence: CDR1 KGHDR, CDR2 SFDVKD. The CDR3 loop reads CATQGMSFYEQYF. The CDR3 coding sequence is TGTGCCACCCAGGGAATGAGCTTTTACGAGCAGTACTTC.

CDR3 coding DNA: TGTGCCAGCCAACCCGGACTAGCGGGAGTGGGCGAGCAGTACTTC. Protein sequence: CASQPGLAGVGEQYF. The V call is TRBV19, the J call TRBJ2-7, with 13 bases lining up with TRBD2. Germline CDR1 LNHDA, CDR2 SQIVND (reference sequence). Unmatched junction bases numbered 11, after V lost 9 bases and J lost 6 bases. The CDR3 totals 15 residues.

V and J are TRBV7-9 and TRBJ1-1, with 9 bases fitting TRBD1. V was pared by 1 base and J by 4 bases, with 7 bases of the junction left unmatched. The CDR3 runs 16 residues. Germline CDR1 SEHNR, CDR2 FQNEAQ (reference sequence). Here the CDR3 reads CASSLDRGRGVTEAFF. The CDR3 DNA is TGTGCCAGCAGCTTAGACAGGGGGCGCGGGGTCACTGAAGCTTTCTTT.

The chain recombines TRBV19 with TRBJ2-1; D may be TRBD2 (6 bases). Trimming removed 3 bases at V and 4 bases at J, with 13 bases between. Germline V gene sequence: CDR1 LNHDA, CDR2 SQIVND (reference sequence). The CDR3 totals 15 residues. As DNA, the CDR3 is TGTGCCAGTAGTATGTCCGGGAGACTTTACAATGAGCAGTTCTTC. The encoded protein is CASSMSGRLYNEQFF.

The V gene is TRBV14, the J gene TRBJ2-5; possible D gene TRBD1, 7 bases. Trimming shortened V by 5 bases and J by 1 base, and 17 bases separated the two germline ends. Germline CDR1 reads SGHDN; CDR2 reads FVKESK. The CDR3 has 16 amino acids. This chain's CDR3 is CASSIHRQGGQETQYF. CDR3 DNA sequence: TGTGCCAGCAGCATCCACCGACAGGGAGGCCAAGAGACCCAGTACTTC.

The genes are TRBV21-1 and TRBJ2-7; the DNA was not used to check the table's D call, TRBD2. TRBV21-1 is listed as a pseudogene. The CDR3 has 15 residues. The CDR3 is CASSKRREGPGEQYF. In nucleotides, the CDR3 is TGTGCCAGCAGCAAAAGGCGGGAGGGCCCGGGAGAGCAGTACTTC.

The rearrangement uses TRBV5-1 and TRBJ1-6; no definite D call. The germline V gene encodes CDR1 SGHRS and CDR2 YFSETQ. Trimming took off 0 bases at V and 11 bases at J, with 9 bases between the two ends. The CDR3 is 13 residues long. The CDR3 coding sequence is TGCGCCAGCAGCTTGGATAGCCTTGCACCCCTCCACTTT. Translation: CASSLDSLAPLHF.

In its sample, this clone was seen once. The chain links TRBV11-1 to TRBJ2-2, with TRBD1 matching over 8 bases. The germline V gene encodes CDR1 SGHAT and CDR2 FQDESV (reference sequence). CDR3 length: 15 residues. V lost 5 bases to trimming and J lost 7 bases; unmatched junction nucleotides: 9. The CDR3 DNA follows: TGTGCCAGCAGCCCCGGGACAGGTCCCGGCGGGGAGCTGTTTTTT. It encodes CASSPGTGPGGELFF.

This chain links TRBV19 with TRBJ1-1; TRBD1 matches at 7 bases. The junction had 4 bases not matched to a gene; V was cut back by 1 base and J by 5 bases. The CDR3 totals 14 residues. Germline CDR1 reads LNHDA; CDR2 reads SQIVND (reference sequence). This CDR3 is CASSIVPGGTEAFF. In DNA form, the CDR3 reads TGTGCCAGTAGTATAGTTCCAGGGGGGACTGAAGCTTTCTTT.

The V and J genes are TRBV27 and TRBJ1-5, with a weak D call TRBD1 (5 bases). CDR1 and CDR2 (germline): MNHEY, SMNVEV (reference sequence). V lost 5 bases to trimming and J lost 7 bases, with 15 bases between them. The CDR3 is 14 residues long. The CDR3 here is CASSPFRADQPQHF. The DNA for the CDR3 is TGTGCCAGCAGTCCCTTCAGGGCAGACCAGCCCCAGCATTTT.

The gene calls are TRBV5-1 and TRBJ1-1; D gene uncertain. This CDR3 is built from 14 residues. Trimming took off 0 bases at V and 2 bases at J, with 8 bases between the two ends. Per germline, CDR1 SGHRS and CDR2 YFSETQ. The CDR3 loop is CASSLALVNTEAFF. In DNA form, the CDR3 reads TGCGCCAGCAGCTTGGCTCTTGTTAACACTGAAGCTTTCTTT.

This chain uses TRBV11-2 with TRBJ2-2; 8 bases agree with TRBD1. In germline, CDR1 is SGHAT, CDR2 FQNNGV. With 5 bases clipped from V and 5 bases from J, the junction kept 7 bases outside the gene matches. The CDR3 is 15 amino acids. CDR3 sequence: CASSNVGQVTGELFF. DNA for the CDR3: TGTGCCAGCAGCAACGTGGGACAGGTGACCGGGGAGCTGTTTTTT.

The chain carries TRBV3-1 (or the pseudogene TRBV3-2) and TRBJ2-3; the match to TRBD2 covers 7 bases. With V trimmed by 7 bases and J by 4 bases, 5 bases remained unmatched. Germline CDR1 reads LGHDT; CDR2 reads YNNKEL (reference sequence). The CDR3 covers 13 residues. The CDR3 loop reads CASKRREADTQYF. CDR3 in DNA: TGTGCCAGCAAGAGACGGGAGGCAGATACGCAGTATTTT.

Turning to this clone: Other DNA sequences in this specimen translate into the identical CDR3. V usage is TRBV27 and J usage is TRBJ2-7, with unresolved D. Germline loops: CDR1 MNHEY, CDR2 SMNVEV (reference sequence). The CDR3 is 13 amino acids. The germline V and J ends were trimmed by 4 bases and 2 bases, with 9 bases remaining between them. CDR3 sequence (DNA): TGTGCCAGCAGTTCCCTCCTAACCTACGAGCAGTACTTC. Its translation: CASSSLLTYEQYF.

The V and J genes are TRBV5-1 and TRBJ1-2, with 9 nucleotides matching TRBD1. The germline gives CDR1 SGHRS, CDR2 YFSETQ. J lost 8 bases, V lost 0 bases, and 8 bases had no gene match. The CDR3 is made up of 15 amino acids. CDR3 coding DNA: TGCGCCAGCAGCTTGGGAGTACAGGGGGCGGAAGGCTACACCTTC. Its protein is CASSLGVQGAEGYTF.

The chain combines TRBV5-1 with TRBJ2-1; TRBD2 matches at 14 bases. The germline V gene encodes CDR1 SGHRS and CDR2 YFSETQ. This CDR3 comprises 15 residues. Trimming took 6 bases from V and 10 from J; bases not matched to a gene: 9. For the CDR3, the DNA is TGCGCCAGCACCGTGGGACTAGCGGGAGTCGGGGAGCAGTTCTTC. It yields the protein CASTVGLAGVGEQFF. The full variable domain, completed using reference TRBV5-1 and TRBJ2-1, is KAGVTQTPRYLIKTRGQQVTLSCSPISGHRSVSWYQQTPGQGLQFLFEYFSETQRNKGNFPGRFSGRQFSNSRSEMNVSTLELGDSALYLCASTVGLAGVGEQFFGPGTRLTVL.

The gene calls are TRBV7-2 and TRBJ1-1; 8 nucleotides agree with TRBD1. The CDR3 length is 15 residues. Looked up from germline, CDR1 is SGHTA and CDR2 is FQGNSA. After removal of 5 bases from V and 0 bases from J, the junction contained 5 bases not matched to a gene. The DNA for the CDR3 is TGTGCCAGCAGCACCCGACAGGGGATGAACACTGAAGCTTTCTTT. Translated, it gives CASSTRQGMNTEAFF. The full variable domain, completed using reference TRBV7-2 and TRBJ1-1, is GAGVSQSPSNKVTEKGKDVELRCDPISGHTALYWYRQSLGQGLEFLIYFQGNSAPDKSGLPSDRFSAERTGGSVSTLTIQRTQQEDSAVYLCASSTRQGMNTEAFFGQGTRLTVV.

This clone was seen only once. This chain uses TRBV2 with TRBJ1-5; possible D gene TRBD1, 5 bases. The CDR3 totals 15 residues. V gave up 4 bases and J gave up 6 bases, with 16 bases separating them. Per the germline V gene, CDR1 is SNHLY and CDR2 is FYNNEI. CDR3 coding DNA: TGTGCCAGCAGTGGGGGACTAGGATCAGGTCAGCCCCAGCATTTT. Translation: CASSGGLGSGQPQHF. Drawing the rest from reference TRBV2 and TRBJ1-5, the complete variable domain is EPEVTQTPSHQVTQMGQEVILRCVPISNHLYFYWYRQILGQKVEFLVSFYNNEISEKSEIFDDQFSVERPDGSNFTLKIRSTKLEDSAMYFCASSGGLGSGQPQHFGDGTRLSIL.

The V call is TRBV6-5, the J call TRBJ1-1, with D maybe TRBD1 (5 bases). This CDR3 is built from 11 residues. The germline V and J ends were trimmed by 7 bases and 5 bases, with 8 bases remaining between them. The germline V gene encodes CDR1 MNHEY and CDR2 SVGAGI. CDR3 nucleotides: TGTGCCAGCACCACAGGTACTGAAGCTTTCTTT. Translating it yields CASTTGTEAFF.

V usage is TRBV7-3 and J usage is TRBJ2-3; D ambiguous. The CDR3 totals 15 residues. Trimming left V 1 base short and J 1 base short, with 9 bases between. Germline values: CDR1 SGHTA, CDR2 FQGTGA. For the CDR3, the DNA is TGTGCCAGCAGCTTAAAGGAGATAGGCACAGATACGCAGTATTTT. Translation gives CASSLKEIGTDTQYF.

V and J are TRBV7-2 and TRBJ2-3; possible D gene TRBD1, 5 bases. Germline loops: CDR1 SGHTA, CDR2 FQGNSA. The CDR3 sequence is 15 residues long. V gave up 2 bases and J gave up 4 bases, with 13 bases separating them. In DNA, the CDR3 is TGTGCCAGCAGCTTAAACAGGAGCCCCCCAGATACGCAGTATTTT. Its protein is CASSLNRSPPDTQYF.